Listed below are T cell receptor beta chains from one sample, sequenced in a study of beta chain features in type 1 diabetes. Produced via immunoSEQ multiplex PCR; TCRdb's table is partial and in-frame only. The profile shows under 800,000 clones, roughly a sixth of them singletons. Source material: naive CD4+ T cells from blood. The receptors were sampled from a young man in good health. The CDR3 runs from the conserved cysteine through the conserved F or W. A D gene is named only where the DNA matches it firmly. Clone sizes are given selectively: once, few, many, or a class where the clone is expanded.

TRBJ1-2	TRBV28	-	-	CASTPGMRAYGYTF	TGTGCCAGCACACCAGGGATGAGGGCCTATGGCTACACCTTC
TRBJ2-7	TRBV7-2	-	few	CASSFNYDYEQYF	TGTGCCAGCAGCTTCAACTACGACTACGAGCAGTACTTC
TRBJ1-3	TRBV14	-	-	CASSLGTAPGNTIYF	TGTGCCAGCAGCCTTGGGACCGCTCCTGGAAACACCATATATTTT
TRBJ1-2	TRBV7-9	-	few	CASSLASANYGYTF	TGTGCCAGCAGCTTAGCATCGGCCAACTATGGCTACACCTTC
TRBJ2-5	TRBV10-3	-	-	CAISESWSAETQYF	TGTGCCATCAGTGAGTCGTGGAGCGCGGAGACCCAGTACTTC
TRBJ1-2	TRBV7-2	-	-	CASSLARGSYGYTF	TGTGCCAGCAGCTTAGCCCGGGGGTCCTATGGCTACACCTTC
TRBJ2-7	TRBV7-2	-	-	CASSRELTNNEQYF	TGTGCCAGCAGCCGCGAGTTGACTAACAACGAGCAGTACTTC
TRBJ2-3	TRBV4-2	-	-	CASSQVGSTDTQYF	TGTGCCAGCAGCCAAGTGGGTAGCACAGATACGCAGTATTTT
TRBJ1-1	TRBV5-6	-	few	CASSWNVDFEAFF	TGTGCCAGCAGTTGGAACGTCGACTTTGAAGCTTTCTTT
TRBJ2-7	TRBV28	TRBD1	-	CASSSGTGWAYEQYF	TGTGCCAGCAGTTCCGGGACAGGGTGGGCGTACGAGCAGTACTTC
TRBJ2-7	TRBV15	-	few	CATSREVTGLTYEQYF	TGTGCCACCAGCAGAGAAGTTACGGGATTAACCTACGAGCAGTACTTC
TRBJ1-1	TRBV27	-	few	CASSLLSWSANTEAFF	TGTGCCAGCAGTTTATTGTCCTGGTCGGCAAACACTGAAGCTTTCTTT
TRBJ2-5	TRBV30	-	few	CAWQGIAETQYF	TGTGCCTGGCAGGGGATCGCAGAGACCCAGTACTTC
TRBJ1-5	TRBV6-1	TRBD1	few	CASRVGQGAGEPQHF	TGTGCCAGCAGAGTAGGACAGGGGGCTGGAGAGCCCCAGCATTTT
TRBJ1-6	TRBV10-3	-	few	CATGAGNGNSPLHF	TGTGCCACTGGGGCAGGGAACGGTAATTCACCCCTCCACTTT
TRBJ1-1	TRBV19	-	-	CASPLKSGSTEAFF	TGTGCCAGTCCCCTCAAATCAGGGTCCACTGAAGCTTTCTTT
TRBJ1-5	TRBV29-1	-	few	CSVAVDSNQPQHF	TGCAGCGTTGCAGTAGATAGCAATCAGCCCCAGCATTTT
TRBJ1-3	TRBV15	-	few	CATSRDIGPENTIYF	TGTGCCACCAGCAGAGATATTGGCCCGGAAAACACCATATATTTT
TRBJ2-4	TRBV11-2	TRBD1	-	CASASNRDRGRVLDF	TGTGCCAGCGCCTCTAACCGGGACAGGGGCCGCGTACTCGACTTC
TRBJ2-2	TRBV7-2	-	few	CALDSKVAGELFF	TGTGCCCTAGACAGCAAGGTCGCCGGGGAGCTGTTTTTT
TRBJ2-7	TRBV6-1	TRBD2	-	CASLSGLAGFYEQYF	TGTGCCAGCTTGAGTGGGCTAGCGGGGTTCTACGAGCAGTACTTC
TRBJ2-3	TRBV30	TRBD1	-	CAWSVGTGTLFSTDTQYF	TGTGCCTGGAGTGTTGGGACAGGTACCCTATTTAGCACAGATACGCAGTATTTT
TRBJ1-4	TRBV28	-	few	CASSPLHLGRGNEKLFF	TGTGCCAGCAGTCCCCTTCATTTGGGCAGGGGAAATGAAAAACTGTTTTTT
TRBJ1-1	TRBV7-2	-	few	CASSLVTVMPNTEAFF	TGTGCCAGCAGCTTAGTAACGGTGATGCCGAACACTGAAGCTTTCTTT
TRBJ2-3	TRBV9	-	few	CASSVGGKLGDTQYF	TGTGCCAGCAGCGTAGGTGGGAAATTGGGAGATACGCAGTATTTT
TRBJ1-2	TRBV30	-	-	CAWSVLGGNYGYTF	TGTGCCTGGAGTGTACTGGGGGGTAACTATGGCTACACCTTC
TRBJ2-7	TRBV4-3	-	few	CASSHFRDTSYEQYF	TGCGCCAGCAGCCATTTCCGGGACACTTCCTACGAGCAGTACTTC
TRBJ2-5	TRBV29-1	TRBD1	few	CSVRYRGGQETQYF	TGCAGCGTGAGATACAGGGGCGGCCAAGAGACCCAGTACTTC
TRBJ2-5	TRBV7-7	TRBD2	-	CASSSGTSGETQYF	TGTGCCAGCAGCTCTGGGACTAGCGGAGAGACCCAGTACTTC
TRBJ1-6	TRBV9	-	few	CASSGDSYNSPLHF	TGTGCCAGCAGCGGGGATTCCTATAATTCACCCCTCCACTTT
TRBJ1-4	TRBV4-2	-	-	CASSQGREKLFF	TGTGCCAGCAGCCAAGGGAGGGAAAAACTGTTTTTT